The 24 T cell receptor beta chains in this list originate from one sample, sequenced in a study of blood T cell repertoires in COVID-19 (dated by TCRdb to 2020 to 2022). Library method: the immunoSEQ multiplex PCR assay. The immuneACCESS repertoire file appears here via TCRdb, limited to in-frame rearrangements. These files lack a portion of the clones; in checked studies, under half of the deficit traces to unresolved V genes, and the cause of the others is not known. In all, the sample holds 150,000 to 200,000 clones, and 89% of those were seen once. The top ten constitute approximately 3% of the sample. Sequenced sample: peripheral blood. The receptors were gathered from a man in his 60s with acute or convalescent COVID-19.

The chain joins TRBV6-1 to TRBJ2-7; 8 bases are a match to TRBD2. The CDR3 covers 18 residues. J gave up 4 bases and V 2 bases, and 16 bases lay outside the gene matches. Germline V CDR1 and CDR2: MNHNS, SASEGT. The CDR3 sequence: CASSEWNRLVAGIYEQYF. The CDR3, as DNA: TGTGCCAGCAGTGAATGGAATAGGCTGGTAGCGGGGATTTACGAGCAGTACTTC.

V gene TRBV30 combines with J gene TRBJ2-1; a weak D match, TRBD2 (6 bases). The CDR3 loop spans 14 amino acids. Per germline, CDR1 GTSNPN and CDR2 SVGIG (reference sequence). The germline V and J ends were trimmed by 0 bases and 0 bases, with 6 bases remaining between them. In nucleotides, the CDR3 is TGTGCCTGGAGTGTGGACTACTCCTACAATGAGCAGTTCTTC. Protein: CAWSVDYSYNEQFF.

V is TRBV7-9 and J is TRBJ1-1; D unresolved. Germline assignment: CDR1 SEHNR and CDR2 FQNEAQ (reference sequence). The V end was cut by 1 base, the J end by 3 bases, with 9 bases between. This CDR3 spans 14 amino acids. The CDR3 reads CASSLGASDTEAFF. The CDR3 bases are TGTGCCAGCAGCTTAGGGGCGTCGGACACTGAAGCTTTCTTT.

This clone has at least ten counts. The rearrangement links TRBV12-3 or TRBV12-4 to TRBJ1-2; D not certain. The CDR3 extends over 13 amino acids. Trimming took off 0 bases at V and 6 bases at J, with 8 bases between the two ends. CDR3 sequence: CASSLALSNGYTF. CDR3 sequence (DNA): TGTGCCAGCAGTTTAGCGTTGTCCAATGGCTACACCTTC.

The genes are TRBV7-8 and TRBJ1-6; 7 bases agree with TRBD1. V lost 3 bases, J lost 9 bases, and 8 bases stayed unmatched. CDR1 and CDR2 (germline): SGHVS, FQNEAQ. The CDR3 is 15 amino acids. The CDR3 here is CASSFETGWRSPLHF. CDR3 in DNA: TGTGCCAGCAGCTTTGAGACAGGGTGGCGTTCACCCCTCCACTTT.

Only a few counts were recorded for this clone. CDR3 bases: TGTGCCAGCAGGGGACAGATCTCTGGAAACACCATATATTTT. Translating gives CASRGQISGNTIYF. V usage is TRBV5-5 and J usage is TRBJ1-3; 7 positions agree with TRBD1. Germline CDR1 and CDR2: SGHKS and YYEKEE (reference sequence). The ends lost 5 bases at V and 0 bases at J; junction bases unmatched: 2. The CDR3 runs to 14 residues.

The chain couples TRBV27 to TRBJ2-7; TRBD1 matches 9 bases. This CDR3 has 15 residues. Germline V gives CDR1 MNHEY, CDR2 SMNVEV (reference sequence). The V and J ends lost 3 bases and 2 bases, in that order; junction bases with no gene match: 5. DNA for the CDR3: TGTGCCAGCAGTTTGGTCAGGGACAGGGCCTACGAGCAGTACTTC. It yields the protein CASSLVRDRAYEQYF.

The chain links TRBV19 to TRBJ1-1; TRBD1 is a possible D gene (5 bases). CDR3 length: 15 residues. The V end lost 5 bases, the J end lost 0 bases, and 13 bases lay between the germline ends. Germline V gene data show CDR1 as LNHDA and CDR2 as SQIVND (reference sequence). The CDR3 spells CASSRRGIMNTEAFF. The CDR3 nucleotides read TGTGCCAGTAGTCGGCGGGGGATAATGAACACTGAAGCTTTCTTT. Together with reference TRBV19 and TRBJ1-1, the CDR3 gives the full variable domain: DGGITQSPKYLFRKEGQNVTLSCEQNLNHDAMYWYRQDPGQGLRLIYYSQIVNDFQKGDIAEGYSVSREKKESFPLTVTSAQKNPTAFYLCASSRRGIMNTEAFFGQGTRLTVV.

V is TRBV12-5 and J is TRBJ2-7, with TRBD1 identical over 9 bases. The length of the CDR3 is 15 residues. V trimming: 5 bases; J trimming: 2 bases; junction bases outside the gene matches: 7. Per the germline V gene, CDR1 is LGHNT and CDR2 is FRNRAP. This CDR3 reads CASGTHRGPAYEQYF. CDR3 DNA sequence: TGTGCTAGTGGTACCCACAGGGGGCCCGCCTACGAGCAGTACTTC.

The gene calls are TRBV4-3 and TRBJ2-1, with D maybe TRBD2 (6 bases). V was shortened by 1 base and J by 0 bases, with 10 bases between the two germline ends. Per the germline V gene, CDR1 is LGHNA and CDR2 is YSLEER. This CDR3 contains 16 residues. CDR3 residues: CASSQGRDLSYNEQFF. The CDR3 region has the DNA TGCGCCAGCAGCCAAGGGCGGGACCTCTCCTACAATGAGCAGTTCTTC.

The genes are TRBV10-2 and TRBJ2-7, with 8 bases fitting TRBD2. The CDR3 runs 15 residues. J was trimmed by 0 bases and V by 3 bases; bases with no gene match: 4. Germline CDR1 is WSHSY and CDR2 is SAAADI. For the CDR3, the DNA is TGCGCCAGCAGTGACCAGCGGGGGACCTCCTACGAGCAGTACTTC. Its translation is CASSDQRGTSYEQYF.

The chain joins TRBV10-1 to TRBJ2-2, with D maybe TRBD2 (5 bases). CDR1 is WNHNN, CDR2 SYGVQD, per germline (reference sequence). The V and J ends lost 6 bases and 3 bases respectively, with 11 bases between them. The CDR3 has 14 residues. The CDR3 region is CASRPGVDTGELFF. CDR3 sequence (DNA): TGCGCCAGCAGACCCGGGGTCGACACCGGGGAGCTGTTTTTT.

V usage is TRBV4-3 and J usage is TRBJ2-2, with D possibly matching TRBD1 (7 bases). The CDR3 runs 17 residues. Germline values: CDR1 LGHNA, CDR2 YSLEER. Between the trimmed V and J ends, which lost 0 bases and 6 bases, there was a span of 17 bases. CDR3 amino acids: CASSQDLTGRLAGELFF. The CDR3 DNA is TGCGCCAGCAGCCAAGACCTGACAGGGAGGTTGGCCGGGGAGCTGTTTTTT.

The chain joins TRBV7-2 to TRBJ2-3; 9 bases line up with TRBD2. Germline lookup yields CDR1 SGHTA and CDR2 FQGNSA. The CDR3 spans 15 residues. J was trimmed by 4 bases and V by 3 bases; bases with no gene match: 5. CDR3 in amino acids: CASSFRGGASDTQYF. The DNA of the CDR3 is TGTGCCAGCAGCTTTCGCGGGGGGGCCTCAGATACGCAGTATTTT.

V and J are TRBV12-3 or TRBV12-4 and TRBJ1-1; unclear D gene. This CDR3 contains 13 residues. Trimming took 2 bases from V and 7 from J, leaving 11 bases between them. CDR3 sequence: CASSLLYGGEAFF. The CDR3 nucleotides are TGTGCCAGCAGTTTATTGTACGGCGGTGAAGCTTTCTTT.

This chain joins TRBV6-5 and TRBJ2-1, with 8 bases identical to TRBD1. This CDR3 comprises 15 residues. The V gene's germline CDR1 is MNHEY and CDR2 SVGAGI. With V trimmed by 8 bases and J by 8 bases, 14 bases remained unmatched. The CDR3 reads CASSYRTGFLDEQFF. The DNA of the CDR3 is TGTGCCAGCTCCTACCGGACAGGGTTTTTAGATGAGCAGTTCTTC.

The chain uses TRBV6-1 and TRBJ1-1; a possible D gene is TRBD1 (6 bases). CDR3 size: 18 residues. In germline, CDR1 is MNHNS, CDR2 SASEGT. Trimming removed 3 bases at V and 5 bases at J, with 25 bases between. The CDR3 reads CASSDGGERGRLGTEAFF. In DNA form, the CDR3 reads TGTGCCAGCAGTGACGGGGGTGAGCGGGGGCGCTTAGGAACTGAAGCTTTCTTT.

This chain joins TRBV6-2 or TRBV6-3 and TRBJ2-1; D is possibly TRBD2 (5 bases). V was shortened by 2 bases and J by 2 bases, with 10 bases between the two germline ends. The CDR3 is made up of 15 amino acids. Germline CDR1 MNHEY, CDR2 SVGEGT. The DNA of the CDR3 is TGTGCCAGCAGTTACGGAGGCGGACCCTACAATGAGCAGTTCTTC. Its translation: CASSYGGGPYNEQFF.

The chain joins TRBV5-1 to TRBJ2-3, with 16 bases that match TRBD2. V lost 4 bases and J lost 4; bases outside the gene matches: 9. Germline V CDR1 and CDR2: SGHRS, YFSETQ. The CDR3 is 18 residues long. The CDR3: CASSRLGLAGGLADTQYF. In DNA form, the CDR3 reads TGCGCCAGCAGCCGCCTGGGACTAGCGGGGGGGCTTGCAGATACGCAGTATTTT. Full variable domain (remainder filled in from reference TRBV5-1 and TRBJ2-3): KAGVTQTPRYLIKTRGQQVTLSCSPISGHRSVSWYQQTPGQGLQFLFEYFSETQRNKGNFPGRFSGRQFSNSRSEMNVSTLELGDSALYLCASSRLGLAGGLADTQYFGPGTRLTVL.

The chain employs TRBV21-1 and TRBJ2-7; the table calls TRBD2, which could not be checked here. TRBV21-1 is reported as a pseudogene. The CDR3 is 15 residues long. The CDR3 DNA reads TGTGCCAGCAGCCTTCCGGTCCAGCGGGGAGGCGAGCAGTACTTC. As protein: CASSLPVQRGGEQYF.

This chain uses TRBV12-5 with TRBJ1-1, with unresolved D. V lost 1 base to trimming and J lost 5 bases, with 8 bases between them. CDR3 size: 13 residues. Germline CDR1 LGHNT, CDR2 FRNRAP. CDR3 residues: CASGLGFSTEAFF. The CDR3 nucleotides are TGTGCTAGTGGTTTGGGTTTTTCGACTGAAGCTTTCTTT.

The rearrangement links TRBV3-1 (or the pseudogene TRBV3-2) to TRBJ1-2; a weak D match, TRBD1 (5 bases). Germline-derived CDR1 and CDR2 are LGHDT and YNNKEL (reference sequence). The CDR3 consists of 15 residues. V lost 1 base and J lost 4, with 13 bases in between. For the CDR3, the DNA is TGTGCCAGCAGCCAAGTCCCGGGGGGTATCTATGGCTACACCTTC. This codes for CASSQVPGGIYGYTF.

The chain combines TRBV4-1 with TRBJ2-1, with 7 bases aligning to TRBD2. CDR1 MGHRA and CDR2 YSYEKL come from the germline V gene. Trimming at V came to 0 bases and at J to 7 bases, leaving 12 bases not matched to a gene. The CDR3 is 17 residues long. The CDR3 nucleotides are TGCGCCAGCAGCCAAGATCAAAGTGGAGCGGGGAATAATGAGCAGTTCTTC. It specifies CASSQDQSGAGNNEQFF.

This sequence joins TRBV2 and TRBJ1-1; no firm D call. Trimming shortened V by 7 bases and J by 0 bases, and 12 bases separated the two germline ends. CDR3 length: 14 residues. Germline-derived CDR1 and CDR2 are SNHLY and FYNNEI. The DNA of the CDR3 is TGTGCCAGCATTCTGAGCCCCTTGAACACTGAAGCTTTCTTT. It codes for CASILSPLNTEAFF.